This TCR beta chain was captured by sequencing in a study of cytomegalovirus exposure and HLA in healthy donors. CDR1 and CDR2 from the germline V gene are SGHAT and FQNNGV. This CDR3 is 15 amino acids long. The V gene end was trimmed by 4 bases and the J gene end by 8 bases; junction bases not matched to a gene: 4. Worth noting for this clone: The antigen remains unidentified. Different DNA sequences within this sample yield the same CDR3.

Overall study findings and caveats: A later analysis found common viral pathogens apparently linked to several of the most significant clusters.

In the PCR, 60 Vbeta and 13 Jbeta primers were used. Clones were sequenced by immunoSEQ multiplex PCR, and TCRdb holds only the in-frame ones, with some missing. Altogether over 85,000 clones are present, 75% to 90% being singletons, with the ten largest covering 2% to 3%. This rearrangement joins TRBV11-2 to TRBJ1-6; 11 bases align to TRBD1. The sample consisted of PBMCs. The TCR sequence derives from a middle-aged man in good health and CMV-seronegative. The CDR3 reads CASSSDRGLDSPLHF. DNA of the CDR3: TGTGCCAGCAGCTCGGACAGGGGGCTTGATTCACCCCTCCACTTT. The entire variable domain, with the rest obtained from reference TRBV11-2 and TRBJ1-6, is as follows: EAGVAQSPRYKIIEKRQSVAFWCNPISGHATLYWYQQILGQGPKLLIQFQNNGVVDDSQLPKDRFSAERLKGVDSTLKIQPAKLEDSAVYLCASSSDRGLDSPLHFGNGTRLTVT.